The 27 T cell receptor beta chains listed next were all sequenced from one sample in a study of cytomegalovirus exposure and HLA in healthy donors (dated by TCRdb to 2015 to 2018). The library was prepared using the immunoSEQ multiplex PCR assay. A mixture of 60 forward primers for TCR Vbeta segments and 13 reverse primers for TCR Jbeta segments was used in the multiplex PCR. TCRdb limited this immuneACCESS table to in-frame rearrangements with V and J called. A share of clones is missing; checked studies link under half to unresolved V genes, and the rest is unexplained. Here the sample has under 150,000 clones; roughly two thirds occur a single time. 1.6% of the sample is in the top ten clones. Sequencing was done on a sample of PBMCs. The source is a man under 40 in good health and CMV-seropositive.

This clone occurred a few times. The chain is built from TRBV14 and TRBJ1-1, with 7 bases matching TRBD1. CDR1 is SGHDN, CDR2 FVKESK, per germline. With V trimmed by 2 bases and J by 4 bases, 10 bases remained unmatched. This CDR3 has 16 amino acids. The CDR3 sequence is CASSQLRDSPGTEAFF. CDR3 nucleotides: TGTGCCAGCAGCCAACTCCGGGACAGCCCGGGCACTGAAGCTTTCTTT.

The chain uses TRBV10-3 and TRBJ1-3; a possible D gene is TRBD1 (6 bases). The CDR3 runs to 15 residues. Per germline, CDR1 ENHRY and CDR2 SYGVKD. Trimming removed 4 bases from V and 1 base from J, with 11 bases in between. For the CDR3, the DNA is TGTGCCATCAGTGCGGCAGGGGAGTCTGGAAACACCATATATTTT. It yields the protein CAISAAGESGNTIYF.

The gene calls are TRBV7-3 and TRBJ2-2, with TRBD1 as a possible D gene (6 bases). The germline V gene encodes CDR1 SGHTA and CDR2 FQGTGA. V dropped 5 bases and J dropped 2 bases, with 12 bases sitting between them. CDR3 size: 15 residues. The CDR3 DNA reads TGTGCCAGCAGCACCGGGACACACAACACCGGGGAGCTGTTTTTT. This encodes CASSTGTHNTGELFF.

This chain links TRBV5-6 with TRBJ2-3; a possible D gene is TRBD2 (6 bases). V lost 10 bases and J lost 1, with 19 bases in between. The germline V gene has CDR1 SGHDT and CDR2 YYEEEE. CDR3 length: 15 residues. CDR3 in amino acids: CAGFRTGAGTDTQYF. The CDR3 DNA reads as TGTGCCGGTTTCCGGACGGGAGCGGGCACAGATACGCAGTATTTT.

This clone has more than one count but fewer than ten. This chain links TRBV10-3 with TRBJ2-5; 12 bases fit TRBD2. The CDR3 extends over 16 amino acids. The junction had 7 bases not matched to a gene; V was cut back by 4 bases and J by 4 bases. The germline V gene has CDR1 ENHRY and CDR2 SYGVKD. The DNA of the CDR3 is TGTGCCATCAGTGGGCTAGCGGGAGGGCAAGGAGAGACCCAGTACTTC. It specifies CAISGLAGGQGETQYF.

This clone was recorded a few times. This chain connects TRBV4-2 to TRBJ1-1, with a possible D match to TRBD1 (5 bases). The V and J ends lost 0 bases and 12 bases respectively, with 23 bases between them. The CDR3 runs to 16 residues. Germline lookup yields CDR1 LGHNA and CDR2 YNFKEQ. CDR3 coding DNA: TGTGCCAGCAGCCAAGATTACGGTCGGGAGGGGCGGGGAACTTTCTTT. Amino acids: CASSQDYGREGRGTFF.

This clone was seen a few times. V is TRBV15 and J is TRBJ1-3; the match to TRBD1 covers 8 bases. This CDR3 has 19 residues. The germline V gene encodes CDR1 LNHNV and CDR2 YYDKDF (reference sequence). V was pared by 1 base and J by 0 bases, with 11 bases of the junction left unmatched. This CDR3 is CATSRGGQGRDFSGNTIYF. In DNA form, the CDR3 reads TGTGCCACCAGCAGAGGCGGACAGGGCCGAGATTTCTCTGGAAACACCATATATTTT. The full variable domain, in which reference TRBV15 and TRBJ1-3 provide the parts outside the CDR3, is DAMVIQNPRYQVTQFGKPVTLSCSQTLNHNVMYWYQQKSSQAPKLLFHYYDKDFNNEADTPDNFQSRRPNTSFCFLDIRSPGLGDTAMYLCATSRGGQGRDFSGNTIYFGEGSWLTVV.

This clone was seen a handful of times. The V gene is TRBV2, the J gene TRBJ2-3; D may be TRBD2 (7 bases). Germline V gene lookup returns CDR1 SNHLY and CDR2 FYNNEI. The CDR3 has 14 amino acids. V shed 9 bases and J shed 0 bases, with 13 bases lying between them. The CDR3 reads CARGGQVSTDTQYF. DNA for the CDR3: TGTGCCAGGGGGGGGCAGGTTAGCACAGATACGCAGTATTTT.

V usage is TRBV4-1 and J usage is TRBJ1-4, with a possible D match to TRBD1 (6 bases). V was cut by 2 bases and J by 8 bases, with 12 bases left in between. CDR1 is MGHRA and CDR2 is YSYEKL in the germline V gene. The CDR3 sequence is 14 residues long. In DNA form, the CDR3 reads TGCGCCAGCAGCCAAACAGGGCTCGAAGAAAAACTGTTTTTT. It translates to CASSQTGLEEKLFF.

The genes are TRBV6-6 and TRBJ1-2; 7 bases fit TRBD1. Per the germline V gene, CDR1 is MNHNY and CDR2 is SVGAGI (reference sequence). With 5 bases clipped from V and 10 bases from J, the junction kept 7 bases outside the gene matches. The CDR3 extends over 12 amino acids. CDR3 in DNA: TGTGCCAGCAGTCCGGGACAGCTTGTCTACACCTTC. As protein: CASSPGQLVYTF.

Concerning this clone: The junction shows a germline mismatch at one end, possibly a read error. The chain has TRBV10-3 and TRBJ2-3, with D possibly being TRBD2 (6 bases). Germline V lookup: CDR1 ENHRY, CDR2 SYGVKD. This CDR3 has 14 residues. The CDR3 nucleotides are TGTGCCATCAGACCGGAGGGTCTCGGAGATATGCAGTATTTT. It specifies CAIRPEGLGDMQYF.

The CDR3 DNA reads as TGTGCCATCAGACGACAGGTCTCTGGAAACACCATATATTTT. This sequence encodes CAIRRQVSGNTIYF. The gene calls are TRBV10-3 and TRBJ1-3, with a tentative D call TRBD1 (6 bases). V lost 6 bases to trimming and J lost 0 bases, with 9 bases between them. Germline loops: CDR1 ENHRY, CDR2 SYGVKD. The CDR3 has 14 amino acids.

The chain employs TRBV5-1 and TRBJ2-1, with TRBD2 matching over 7 bases. The CDR3 has 15 residues. Trimming at V came to 0 bases and at J to 5 bases, leaving 5 bases not matched to a gene. Germline loops: CDR1 SGHRS, CDR2 YFSETQ. The CDR3 reads CASSLVLAANNEQFF. The CDR3 DNA reads as TGCGCCAGCAGCTTGGTCCTAGCGGCCAACAATGAGCAGTTCTTC.

CDR3 in amino acids: CATSRAGILEQFF. DNA for the CDR3: TGTGCCACCAGCAGAGCAGGGATTCTTGAGCAGTTCTTC. The gene calls are TRBV15 and TRBJ2-1; perhaps TRBD1 as D (5 bases). Germline CDR1 reads LNHNV; CDR2 reads YYDKDF (reference sequence). CDR3 length equals 13 residues. Trimming took 1 base from V and 9 from J, leaving 10 bases between them. Complete variable domain (other parts from reference TRBV15 and TRBJ2-1): DAMVIQNPRYQVTQFGKPVTLSCSQTLNHNVMYWYQQKSSQAPKLLFHYYDKDFNNEADTPDNFQSRRPNTSFCFLDIRSPGLGDTAMYLCATSRAGILEQFFGPGTRLTVL.

CDR3 nucleotides: TGTGCCAGCAGAACGGTAGGGGGACCCCCCGCGCCCCAGCATTTT. Translating it yields CASRTVGGPPAPQHF. The V and J genes are TRBV6-5 and TRBJ1-5, with a tentative D call TRBD1 (6 bases). Germline loops: CDR1 MNHEY, CDR2 SVGAGI. This CDR3 is built from 15 residues. V gave up 6 bases and J gave up 9 bases, with 21 bases separating them.

The chain recombines TRBV6-5 with TRBJ2-7; tentative D call: TRBD2 (6 bases). This CDR3 has 14 residues. CDR1 and CDR2 from the germline V gene are MNHEY and SVGAGI. V lost 7 bases and J 3 bases, leaving 16 bases between the germline ends. The chain's CDR3 is CASKVGGWGYEQYF. The DNA for the CDR3 is TGTGCCAGCAAGGTGGGAGGATGGGGCTACGAGCAGTACTTC.

This clone came up a few times. This chain connects TRBV5-4 to TRBJ1-5; 8 bases align to TRBD1. The CDR3 extends over 15 amino acids. In germline, CDR1 is SGHNT, CDR2 YYREEE (reference sequence). J gave up 2 bases and V 4 bases, and 5 bases lay outside the gene matches. The CDR3 loop is CASSQEGQGNQPQHF. The CDR3 nucleotides are TGTGCCAGCAGCCAAGAGGGACAGGGCAATCAGCCCCAGCATTTT.

V is TRBV21-1 and J is TRBJ2-7; TRBD1 is taken as the D call from the table, unchecked against the DNA. TRBV21-1 is reported as a pseudogene. The CDR3 has 18 residues. CDR3 in amino acids: CASTLPPGTGAAFYEQYF. The CDR3 coding sequence is TGTGCCAGCACCCTACCCCCCGGGACAGGGGCGGCGTTCTACGAGCAGTACTTC.

The chain has TRBV7-9 and TRBJ2-2; TRBD2 matches 8 bases. V gave up 1 base and J gave up 3 bases; unmatched junction bases: 7. This CDR3 contains 17 residues. Per the germline V gene, CDR1 is SEHNR and CDR2 is FQNEAQ (reference sequence). The CDR3 region is CASSLVWREDHTGELFF. The CDR3 DNA sequence: TGTGCCAGCAGCTTAGTCTGGCGGGAGGACCACACCGGGGAGCTGTTTTTT.

The V gene is TRBV5-6, the J gene TRBJ1-4; D is ambiguous. This CDR3 region has 14 residues. From germline, CDR1 is SGHDT and CDR2 YYEEEE. Trimming shortened V by 4 bases and J by 5 bases, and 12 bases separated the two germline ends. As DNA, the CDR3 is TGTGCCAGCAGCCCAATTAGCGCAAATGAAAAACTGTTTTTT. It codes for CASSPISANEKLFF.

This clone appeared once. V gene TRBV6-6 combines with J gene TRBJ1-5, with TRBD1 identical over 7 bases. Losses at the gene ends were 2 bases for V and 4 bases for J; bases not matched to a gene: 5. CDR1 and CDR2 (germline): MNHNY, SVGAGI (reference sequence). The CDR3 length is 15 residues. For the CDR3, the DNA is TGTGCCAGCAGTTACGGGACAGACCCAAATCAGCCCCAGCATTTT. Its protein product is CASSYGTDPNQPQHF.

This clone was found once. This chain connects TRBV6-6 to TRBJ2-5; the match to TRBD2 covers 9 bases. After removal of 8 bases from V and 3 bases from J, the junction contained 4 bases not matched to a gene. Germline V gene data show CDR1 as MNHNY and CDR2 as SVGAGI (reference sequence). This CDR3 contains 13 residues. As DNA, the CDR3 is TGTGCCAGCCTGTCTAGCGGGGAAGAGACCCAGTACTTC. It encodes CASLSSGEETQYF.

CDR3 nucleotides: TGTGCCAGCAGCTTAGGGGGAGGAGTTTACTTCTACGAGCAGTACTTC. It yields the protein CASSLGGGVYFYEQYF. V usage is TRBV7-2 and J usage is TRBJ2-7; the D gene is possibly TRBD2 (6 bases). The CDR3 covers 16 residues. Trimming took off 1 base at V and 3 bases at J, with 16 bases between the two ends. The germline V gene encodes CDR1 SGHTA and CDR2 FQGNSA.

The chain couples TRBV28 to TRBJ1-2, with D maybe TRBD1 (5 bases). The V end lost 3 bases, the J end lost 5 bases, and 13 bases lay between the germline ends. The CDR3 contains 14 residues. CDR1 is MDHEN, CDR2 SYDVKM, per germline. The CDR3 nucleotides are TGTGCCAGCAGTTTTCTCCCACAGGCGTATGGCTACACCTTC. Residues: CASSFLPQAYGYTF.

The chain employs TRBV6-5 and TRBJ1-5; TRBD1 might be the D (6 bases). Germline CDR1 is MNHEY and CDR2 is SVGAGI. This CDR3 is 16 amino acids long. V was trimmed by 4 bases and J by 4 bases, leaving 17 bases between them. This CDR3 is CASSSGVGRGNQPQHF. For the CDR3, the DNA is TGTGCCAGCAGTTCCGGGGTCGGCAGGGGTAATCAGCCCCAGCATTTT.

The V gene is TRBV7-9, the J gene TRBJ1-1; 9 nucleotides match TRBD1. CDR3 length equals 17 residues. V shed 5 bases, J shed 3 bases, and the junction held 13 bases outside the gene matches. The germline gives CDR1 SEHNR, CDR2 FQNEAQ (reference sequence). In DNA form, the CDR3 reads TGTGCCAGCAGCATTTACATGGGACAGGGAAAGGACACTGAAGCTTTCTTT. It codes for CASSIYMGQGKDTEAFF.

This rearrangement joins TRBV28 to TRBJ1-4, with D maybe TRBD1 (5 bases). The CDR3 length is 18 residues. V lost 1 base and J lost 4, with 19 bases in between. Germline V gives CDR1 MDHEN, CDR2 SYDVKM. The CDR3, as DNA: TGTGCCAGCAGTTTATACGGGACTTCGGAGACCTATAATGAAAAACTGTTTTTT. It is translated as CASSLYGTSETYNEKLFF.